This T cell receptor beta chain is from a study of graft-versus-host responses after intestinal transplantation. Study-wide background: In this cohort, recipients had multivisceral, liver-intestinal, or isolated intestinal transplants. Every transplant recipient was induced with anti-thymocyte globulin, then maintained on tacrolimus and steroids for approximately three years.

The repertoire was sequenced with immunoSEQ multiplex PCR; TCRdb's copy has only in-frame clones and lacks some. The sample contains about 110,000 clones, 90% to 95% of which appear only once. Remarks on this clone: The antigen remains undetermined.

From germline, CDR1 is SEHNR and CDR2 FQNEAQ (reference sequence). The CDR3 totals 15 residues. Trimming pared 5 bases from V and 7 bases from J, leaving 17 bases between. This TCR was sampled from a human donor who was the organ donor for an intestinal transplant. The sample was unstimulated CD8+ T cells sorted from spleen or lymph node cells, taken before transplant. The V call is TRBV7-9, the J call TRBJ1-4, with TRBD1 as a possible D gene (5 bases). In nucleotides, the CDR3 is TGTGCCAGCAGCACAGTCGACAGCCAAGTTGAAAAACTGTTTTTT. This encodes CASSTVDSQVEKLFF.